A selection of T cell receptor beta chains follows, all from one sample in a study of cytomegalovirus exposure and HLA in healthy donors. TCRdb's copy holds only in-frame clones and misses some; the assay was immunoSEQ multiplex PCR. The data hold around 70,000 clones, with 62% observed a single time. Sequencing used PBMCs. Source of these receptors: a man aged 25 to 45 in good health and CMV-seronegative. Both conserved end residues are part of each CDR3. D genes are given only for firm matches. Clone size is given for some rows only: seen once, a few or many times, or a class if the clone is expanded.

>TRBJ2-4|TRBD1|TRBV2|.
TGTGCCAGCAGATACACAGGGGGCGCCCCGGGTCTGAAGAGTGTTCAGTACTTC
CASRYTGGAPGLKSVQYF
>TRBJ2-5|TRBD2|TRBV5-6|.
TGTGCCAGCAGAGGACTAGTTTCAGAGACCCAGTACTTC
CASRGLVSETQYF
>TRBJ2-7|TRBD1|TRBV19|.
TGTGCCAGTAGTCGGGACAGGGAACTCGAGCAGTACTTC
CASSRDRELEQYF
>TRBJ2-7|TRBD1|TRBV6-5|.
TGTGCCAGCAGTTACTCCCCCGACAGGGCCTACGAGCAGTACTTC
CASSYSPDRAYEQYF
>TRBJ2-5|.|TRBV6-5|.
TGTGCCAGCAGTTACGGGGTAGCGGAACAAGAGACCCAGTACTTC
CASSYGVAEQETQYF
>TRBJ1-5|.|TRBV5-6|.
TGTGCCAGCAGCCGCAGACAGGGCAATCAGCCCCAGCATTTT
CASSRRQGNQPQHF
>TRBJ1-3|.|TRBV20-1|.
TGCAGTGCTAGTTCCCTCAACACCATATATTTT
CSASSLNTIYF
>TRBJ2-2|.|TRBV9|.
TGTGCCAGCAGCGCCCCCTCCGGGAGCGGGGAGCTGTTTTTT
CASSAPSGSGELFF
>TRBJ2-7|TRBD2|TRBV29-1|.
TGCAGCGTTGAAGTGGCGGGGGGTACCTACGAGCAGTACTTC
CSVEVAGGTYEQYF
>TRBJ1-2|.|TRBV18|.
TGTGCCAGCTCACCTAGTGAAAACTATGGCTACACCTTC
CASSPSENYGYTF
>TRBJ1-6|.|TRBV5-1|.
TGCGCCAGCAGCTCTGACGGGGGAGGAAATTCACCCCTCCACTTT
CASSSDGGGNSPLHF
>TRBJ2-2|.|TRBV30|.
TGTGCCTGGACCCGGGGGGCCGATATCACACTGTTTTTT
CAWTRGADITLFF
>TRBJ2-7|.|TRBV9|.
TGTGCCAGCAGCGTAGATAGATCATCCTACGAGCAGTACTTC
CASSVDRSSYEQYF
>TRBJ1-2|.|TRBV27|.
TGTGGAACACAGGCCCCCGCACCTAACTATGGCTACACCTTC
CGTQAPAPNYGYTF
>TRBJ2-7|TRBD2|TRBV2|.
TGTGCCAGCAGTGAGCTCGGTAGGGGAGGGTACGAGCAGTACTTC
CASSELGRGGYEQYF
>TRBJ1-5|.|TRBV19|.
TGTGCCAGTAAGGGGGGGAGGGGGTATCAGCCCCAGCATTTT
CASKGGRGYQPQHF
>TRBJ1-6|TRBD1|TRBV7-9|few
TGTGCCAGCAGCTTTAGGACAGGGGCGCGTAATTCACCCCTCCACTTT
CASSFRTGARNSPLHF
>TRBJ1-3|TRBD1|TRBV5-1|.
TGCGCCAGCAGCGCACCAGGGGGCCTAGTCTCTGGAAACACCATATATTTT
CASSAPGGLVSGNTIYF
>TRBJ1-3|.|TRBV9|.
TGTGCCAGCAGCGACCCCAGGGTGCGACGTCCCAGCTCTGGAAACACCATATATTTT
CASSDPRVRRPSSGNTIYF
>TRBJ1-1|.|TRBV5-6|few
TGTGCCAGCCTATGGGGGGACGAGAACACTGAAGCTTTCTTT
CASLWGDENTEAFF
>TRBJ2-1|.|TRBV5-4|once
TGTGCCAGCAGCTTGATGAGTATCGGGGGTTCCTACAATGAGCAGTTCTTC
CASSLMSIGGSYNEQFF
>TRBJ2-7|.|TRBV6-5|.
TGTGCCAGCAATTCACAGGGTGAAGAGCAGTACTTC
CASNSQGEEQYF
>TRBJ2-5|TRBD2|TRBV25-1|.
TGTGCCACCGAACCGGGACTAGCGTACGAGACCCAGTACTTC
CATEPGLAYETQYF
>TRBJ2-1|TRBD2|TRBV7-6|.
TGTGCCAGCAGCATATCTAGCGGGGGGTACAATGAGCAGTTCTTC
CASSISSGGYNEQFF
>TRBJ1-5|TRBD1|TRBV30|.
TGTGCCTGGAGACAGGGGTTCAATCAGCCCCAGCATTTT
CAWRQGFNQPQHF
>TRBJ2-7|TRBD1|TRBV29-1|.
TGCAGCGTTGAAGATAGGGACAGGGGCCCCTACGAGCAGTACTTC
CSVEDRDRGPYEQYF
>TRBJ1-1|TRBD1|TRBV30|.
TGTGCCTGGACTATAGACAGGGACACTGAAGCTTTCTTT
CAWTIDRDTEAFF